This TCR beta chain was found in a study of shared clonotypes between healthy human individuals. Original methodology: There were no quality scores in the junction-only immunoSEQ sequences, so filtering differed. Libraries were prepared by immunoSEQ multiplex PCR; TCRdb keeps only in-frame clonotypes and omits some of them. V and J calls and clone size are given by that table; D and trimming were obtained from the DNA. The sample holds approximately 530,000 clones, around 96% seen once. This CDR3 is 13 amino acids long. Trimming took off 6 bases at V and 2 bases at J, with 11 bases between the two ends. Germline V CDR1 and CDR2: MDHEN, SYDVKM. The study, taken as a whole, reports: Clonotype sharing among donors was expected to depend on sequencing depth.

This clone was counted once. Its cognate antigen is unknown. The clonotype was recovered from a woman aged 25 to 39 in good health. Specimen: naive CD4+ T cells sorted from blood. Subset noted: CD45RA+ positively selected. The rearrangement uses TRBV28 and TRBJ2-7, with TRBD2 as a possible D gene (5 bases). As DNA, the CDR3 is TGTGCCAGCAGCAGCGGCCATACCTACGAGCAGTACTTC. It yields the protein CASSSGHTYEQYF. The entire variable domain, with the rest obtained from reference TRBV28 and TRBJ2-7, is as follows: DVKVTQSSRYLVKRTGEKVFLECVQDMDHENMFWYRQDPGLGLRLIYFSYDVKMKEKGDIPEGYSVSREKKERFSLILESASTNQTSMYLCASSSGHTYEQYFGPGTRLTVT.